These 27 T cell receptor beta chains originate from one sample sequenced in a study of T-cell reconstitution after alpha-beta-depleted transplantation in children. Library preparation (for TCRbeta) was performed with unique molecular identifiers. TCRdb called the PCR reads again in MiXCR, with one record for every CDR3 protein. The sample includes fewer than 120,000 distinct CDR3 sequences, under 13% seen only once; the top ten take 8%. The sequencing used PBMCs from the stem cell graft donor, collected from the stem cell graft. The origin of the receptors is a human donor who donated a stem cell graft to a child with acute lymphoblastic leukemia.

This clonotype appeared many times. The rearrangement links TRBV7-6 to TRBJ2-7, with TRBD2 identical over 11 bases. V dropped 5 bases and J dropped 2; count of bases not matched to a gene: 11. Germline-derived CDR1 and CDR2 are SGHVS and FNYEAQ. This CDR3 contains 17 residues. The CDR3 spells CASSPPIVLAGAYEQYF. For the CDR3, the DNA is TGTGCCAGCAGCCCCCCGATTGTACTAGCGGGAGCCTACGAGCAGTACTTC.

This clonotype was seen many times. The V gene is TRBV5-1, the J gene TRBJ1-5, with D unresolved. The CDR3 consists of 15 residues. The germline V gene has CDR1 SGHRS and CDR2 YFSETQ. The V end lost 0 bases, the J end lost 3 bases, and 10 bases lay between the germline ends. In DNA, the CDR3 is TGCGCCAGCAGCTTGGACGGGCAGACCAATCAGCCCCAGCATTTT. This gives the protein CASSLDGQTNQPQHF.

This clonotype was seen a few times. The rearrangement links TRBV7-2 to TRBJ1-1, with D tentatively TRBD1 (6 bases). This CDR3 contains 14 residues. Germline CDR1 reads SGHTA; CDR2 reads FQGNSA. V gave up 8 bases and J gave up 4 bases, with 17 bases separating them. The CDR3 loop reads CASGYRDLSTEAFF. The CDR3 DNA reads TGTGCCAGCGGATACAGGGATTTGAGCACTGAAGCTTTCTTT.

This clonotype came up many times. V is TRBV4-3 and J is TRBJ2-2, with a possible D match to TRBD1 (5 bases). CDR3 length: 17 amino acids. V was cut by 0 bases and J by 5 bases, with 16 bases left in between. Germline V gene sequence: CDR1 LGHNA, CDR2 YSLEER. In nucleotides, the CDR3 is TGCGCCAGCAGCCAAGATAGCCCAGCAGCAGGGACCGGGGAGCTGTTTTTT. Translated: CASSQDSPAAGTGELFF.

This clonotype was recorded many times. V and J are TRBV27 and TRBJ2-5; weak D call: TRBD1 (5 bases). The CDR3 is 14 residues long. The ends were cut back, 2 bases at V and 2 bases at J, with 9 bases in the middle. Germline CDR1 reads MNHEY; CDR2 reads SMNVEV (reference sequence). The CDR3 loop is CASSLGASQETQYF. CDR3 coding DNA: TGTGCCAGCAGTTTAGGGGCTTCTCAAGAGACCCAGTACTTC.

This clonotype showed up many times. This chain joins TRBV7-9 and TRBJ1-2; 7 positions match TRBD1. CDR3 length: 15 amino acids. CDR1 and CDR2 (germline): SEHNR, FQNEAQ (reference sequence). Trimming removed 0 bases from V and 8 bases from J; junction bases left unmatched: 9. CDR3 in amino acids: CASSLARQGWDGYTF. DNA of the CDR3: TGTGCCAGCAGCTTAGCGCGACAGGGTTGGGACGGCTACACCTTC. The full variable domain, in which reference TRBV7-9 and TRBJ1-2 provide the parts outside the CDR3, is DTGVSQNPRHKITKRGQNVTFRCDPISEHNRLYWYRQTLGQGPEFLTYFQNEAQLEKSRLLSDRFSAERPKGSFSTLEIQRTEQGDSAMYLCASSLARQGWDGYTFGSGTRLTVV.

V gene TRBV30 combines with J gene TRBJ1-1, with 7 bases matching TRBD1. The V segment lost 8 bases and the J segment 1 base; nucleotides outside the gene matches: 10. Germline values: CDR1 GTSNPN, CDR2 SVGIG (reference sequence). The CDR3 consists of 14 residues. The CDR3 nucleotides are TGTGCCGCTGGCCGGGACAGACAGAACACTGAAGCTTTCTTT. The encoded protein is CAAGRDRQNTEAFF.

The rearrangement joins TRBV11-2 to TRBJ1-2, with D unclear. V lost 3 bases and J lost 6, with 5 bases in between. This CDR3 is built from 11 residues. Germline V gene data show CDR1 as SGHAT and CDR2 as FQNNGV. CDR3 region: CASSLGDGYTF. CDR3 bases: TGTGCCAGCAGCTTGGGCGATGGCTACACCTTC.

This clonotype was recorded at least ten times. V is TRBV4-3 and J is TRBJ2-2; 12 bases are a match to TRBD2. The CDR3 contains 17 residues. CDR1 and CDR2 (germline): LGHNA, YSLEER. The V gene end was trimmed by 1 base and the J gene end by 7 bases; junction bases not matched to a gene: 7. This CDR3 reads CASSQGRTSGVFGELFF. Written as DNA, the CDR3 is TGCGCCAGCAGCCAAGGCCGGACTAGCGGGGTATTCGGGGAGCTGTTTTTT.

This clonotype was detected ten times or more. This chain uses TRBV5-1 with TRBJ1-2; D perhaps matches TRBD1 (5 bases). This CDR3 is 13 amino acids long. Trimming took 4 bases from V and 8 from J, leaving 15 bases between them. In germline, CDR1 is SGHRS, CDR2 YFSETQ. The CDR3 sequence: CASSPDRLLGYTF. The CDR3 DNA sequence: TGCGCCAGCAGCCCCGACAGACTTCTCGGCTACACCTTC.

This clonotype was counted many times. The chain is built from TRBV20-1 and TRBJ2-5; the D is unclear. V lost 3 bases and J 3 bases, leaving 14 bases between the germline ends. This CDR3 has 14 amino acids. The germline V gene encodes CDR1 DFQATT and CDR2 SNEGSKA (reference sequence). The CDR3 sequence is CSASPPGREETQYF. The CDR3 bases are TGCAGTGCTAGCCCCCCGGGCAGAGAAGAGACCCAGTACTTC.

This clonotype was observed at least ten times. The chain joins TRBV9 to TRBJ1-2; unclear D gene. The CDR3 covers 15 residues. V shed 0 bases and J shed 2 bases, with 11 bases lying between them. In germline, CDR1 is SGDLS, CDR2 YYNGEE. CDR3: CASSVVAETNYGYTF. DNA of the CDR3: TGTGCCAGCAGCGTAGTTGCAGAGACCAACTATGGCTACACCTTC.

The sample holds many counts of this clonotype. The chain carries TRBV9 and TRBJ1-6, with D perhaps matching TRBD1 (6 bases). This CDR3 spans 15 amino acids. Trimming removed 3 bases from V and 7 bases from J, with 14 bases in between. Per germline, CDR1 SGDLS and CDR2 YYNGEE. The chain's CDR3 is CASSAHGGGNSPLHF. DNA of the CDR3: TGTGCCAGCAGCGCCCATGGGGGGGGCAATTCACCCCTCCACTTT.

This clonotype was recorded at least ten times. This chain uses TRBV11-2 with TRBJ2-3; 8 bases line up with TRBD2. With V trimmed by 5 bases and J by 4 bases, 23 bases remained unmatched. Germline loops: CDR1 SGHAT, CDR2 FQNNGV. This CDR3 region has 20 residues. CDR3 sequence (DNA): TGTGCCAGCAGCCAGACGGGGGTTAGGAGCGGGAGACTGGGTGCAGATACGCAGTATTTT. This translates into CASSQTGVRSGRLGADTQYF.

This clonotype has ten or more counts. The rearrangement joins TRBV5-1 to TRBJ2-1; 7 bases are a match to TRBD1. The CDR3 is 15 residues long. CDR1 is SGHRS and CDR2 is YFSETQ in the germline V gene. J lost 3 bases, V lost 5 bases, and 8 bases had no gene match. The CDR3, as DNA: TGCGCCAGCAGGACCGGGACAGCCCTCTACAATGAGCAGTTCTTC. As protein: CASRTGTALYNEQFF.

This clonotype appeared many times. The chain recombines TRBV6-1 with TRBJ2-7, with 7 bases that match TRBD1. Germline assignment: CDR1 MNHNS and CDR2 SASEGT. V shed 7 bases, J shed 0 bases, and the junction held 6 bases outside the gene matches. The CDR3 has 14 residues. CDR3 sequence reads: CASKYGQVSYEQYF. CDR3 nucleotide sequence: TGTGCCAGCAAGTATGGACAGGTCTCCTACGAGCAGTACTTC.

This clonotype has just a few counts. The rearrangement links TRBV28 to TRBJ2-7; D is possibly TRBD1 or TRBD2 (6 bases each). There are 14 residues in the CDR3. Germline V CDR1 and CDR2: MDHEN, SYDVKM. The germline V and J ends were trimmed by 7 bases and 5 bases, with 18 bases remaining between them. The CDR3 is CASTPGWGADEQYF. CDR3 nucleotides: TGTGCCAGCACCCCTGGGTGGGGGGCGGACGAGCAGTACTTC.

This clonotype was found many times. This chain joins TRBV6-2 or TRBV6-3 and TRBJ2-4, with D possibly called TRBD1 or TRBD2 (5 bases each). V was shortened by 6 bases and J by 2 bases, with 14 bases between the two germline ends. The CDR3 runs 15 residues. CDR1 and CDR2 from the germline V gene are MNHEY and SVGEGT. The CDR3 region is CASSSYGASKNIQYF. CDR3 DNA sequence: TGTGCCAGCAGCTCGTACGGGGCATCCAAAAACATTCAGTACTTC.

About this clonotype: Since a much larger clone is just one base distant, this may be a read error. This chain links TRBV20-1 with TRBJ1-2; TRBD1 might be the D (5 bases). The CDR3 is 13 residues long. Looked up from germline, CDR1 is DFQATT and CDR2 is SNEGSKA (reference sequence). CDR3 DNA: TGCAGTGCTAGTTCCGACAGAAATTATGCCTACACCTTC. Its protein product is CSASSDRNYAYTF.

This clonotype was seen at least ten times. V gene TRBV9 combines with J gene TRBJ2-3; a possible D gene is TRBD2 (6 bases). Germline V gene data show CDR1 as SGDLS and CDR2 as YYNGEE. The CDR3 runs to 16 residues. Trimming shortened V by 2 bases and J by 0 bases, and 13 bases separated the two germline ends. DNA of the CDR3: TGTGCCAGCAGCGTCCATAGCGGTCCTAGCACAGATACGCAGTATTTT. As protein: CASSVHSGPSTDTQYF.

This clonotype was recorded many times. The chain is built from TRBV7-9 and TRBJ2-1; the match to TRBD2 covers 10 bases. The germline V gene has CDR1 SEHNR and CDR2 FQNEAQ (reference sequence). J lost 5 bases, V lost 8 bases, and 6 bases had no gene match. The CDR3 runs to 14 residues. This CDR3 reads CASLGLAGDNEQFF. The CDR3, as DNA: TGTGCCAGCTTGGGGCTAGCGGGGGACAATGAGCAGTTCTTC.

Ten or more counts support this clonotype. The chain's CDR3 is CASSLVLAGASGETQYF. CDR3 nucleotides: TGTGCCAGCAGCTTAGTACTAGCGGGAGCGAGTGGGGAGACCCAGTACTTC. The chain recombines TRBV7-2 with TRBJ2-5; 11 bases map to TRBD2. Germline lookup yields CDR1 SGHTA and CDR2 FQGNSA. This CDR3 is built from 17 residues. J gave up 5 bases and V 1 base, and 9 bases lay outside the gene matches. Full variable domain (missing parts from reference TRBV7-2 and TRBJ2-5): GAGVSQSPSNKVTEKGKDVELRCDPISGHTALYWYRQSLGQGLEFLIYFQGNSAPDKSGLPSDRFSAERTGGSVSTLTIQRTQQEDSAVYLCASSLVLAGASGETQYFGPGTRLLVL.

This clonotype was counted ten times or more. J is TRBJ2-5 and V is TRBV5-5; D uncertain. V was shortened by 4 bases and J by 2 bases, with 9 bases between the two germline ends. This CDR3 spans 13 amino acids. Germline V gives CDR1 SGHKS, CDR2 YYEKEE (reference sequence). The CDR3 spells CASSPSGQETQYF. The CDR3 DNA reads as TGTGCCAGCAGCCCGTCGGGTCAAGAGACCCAGTACTTC.

This clonotype has only a few counts. The chain carries TRBV7-3 and TRBJ2-2; D is ambiguous. With 6 bases removed from V and 1 base from J, the gap between germline ends came to 9 bases. This CDR3 spans 14 amino acids. Germline loops: CDR1 SGHTA, CDR2 FQGTGA. CDR3 loop: CASSLMGNTGELFF. The DNA of the CDR3 is TGTGCCAGCAGTCTTATGGGGAACACCGGGGAGCTGTTTTTT.

This clonotype has only a few counts. This chain connects TRBV7-2 to TRBJ2-7; D remains ambiguous. CDR1 SGHTA and CDR2 FQGNSA come from the germline V gene. The CDR3 totals 11 residues. Trimming pared 2 bases from V and 6 bases from J, leaving 5 bases between. CDR3 amino acids: CASSLLAEQYF. Here the CDR3 DNA reads TGTGCCAGCAGCTTATTGGCCGAGCAGTACTTC.

Notes on this clonotype: This may be a read error: a much more frequent sequence differs by one nucleotide. The J gene is TRBJ2-3, the V gene TRBV5-5; D not certain. Germline assignment: CDR1 SGHKS and CDR2 YYEKEE (reference sequence). V lost 1 base and J 0 bases, leaving 12 bases between the germline ends. The CDR3 spans 16 residues. Written as DNA, the CDR3 is TGTGCCAGCAGCTTGAGGGAAATGCGGAGCACAGATACGCAGTATTTT. Amino acid sequence: CASSLREMRSTDTQYF.

This clonotype was detected ten times or more. The V gene is TRBV5-1, the J gene TRBJ2-7; 9 bases are shared with TRBD2. The CDR3 covers 18 residues. Germline V lookup: CDR1 SGHRS, CDR2 YFSETQ. The junction had 13 bases not matched to a gene; V was cut back by 3 bases and J by 0 bases. The CDR3, as DNA: TGCGCCAGCAGCTATGTCCCCACTTCTAGCGGGGTCTCCTACGAGCAGTACTTC. Translation gives CASSYVPTSSGVSYEQYF.